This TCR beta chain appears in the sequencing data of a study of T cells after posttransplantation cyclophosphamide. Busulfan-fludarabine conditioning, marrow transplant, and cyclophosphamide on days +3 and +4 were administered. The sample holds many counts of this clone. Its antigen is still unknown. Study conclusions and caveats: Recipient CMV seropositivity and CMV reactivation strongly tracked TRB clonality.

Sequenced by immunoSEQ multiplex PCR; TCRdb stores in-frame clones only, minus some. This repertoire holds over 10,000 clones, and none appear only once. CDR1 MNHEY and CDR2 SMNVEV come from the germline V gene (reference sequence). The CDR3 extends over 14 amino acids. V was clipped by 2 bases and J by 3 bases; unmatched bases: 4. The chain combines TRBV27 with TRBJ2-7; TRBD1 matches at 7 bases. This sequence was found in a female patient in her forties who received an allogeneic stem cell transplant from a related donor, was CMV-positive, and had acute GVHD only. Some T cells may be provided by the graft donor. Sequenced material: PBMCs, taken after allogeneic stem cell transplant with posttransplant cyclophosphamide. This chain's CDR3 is CASSLGQDHYEQYV. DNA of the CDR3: TGTGCCAGCAGTTTAGGACAGGACCACTACGAGCAGTACGTC.